This T cell receptor beta chain was recorded in a study of T cell repertoires in cytomegalovirus infection. Study overall: Public TCR beta signatures were indicative of both CMV infection and a matching HLA type. The study, taken as a whole, reports: Cumulative frequency (of public TCR beta family members) identified carriers of CMV plus the relevant HLA. What dominated the ex vivo response were HLA-C-restricted CMV-specific TCR beta clonotypes.

TCRdb independently ran MiXCR on the reads; one entry per CDR3 protein. The repertoire has approximately 700,000 distinct CDR3 sequences, less than 40% of them found once; the top ten carry 2.5% to 3%. This clonotype has at least ten counts. The antigen is unknown. What was sequenced was PBMCs. This sequence originates from a human donor in good health (CMV status not recorded). Some clones in this sample may be carry-over from other donors' samples.

The CDR3 spells CASSLSLGSNGELFF. The CDR3, as DNA: TGTGCCAGCAGTTTATCGCTGGGATCGAACGGGGAGCTGTTTTTT. The chain recombines TRBV27 with TRBJ2-2; D call uncertain. Germline V gene sequence: CDR1 MNHEY, CDR2 SMNVEV (reference sequence). V dropped 0 bases and J dropped 7 bases, with 12 bases sitting between them. The CDR3 is made up of 15 amino acids.